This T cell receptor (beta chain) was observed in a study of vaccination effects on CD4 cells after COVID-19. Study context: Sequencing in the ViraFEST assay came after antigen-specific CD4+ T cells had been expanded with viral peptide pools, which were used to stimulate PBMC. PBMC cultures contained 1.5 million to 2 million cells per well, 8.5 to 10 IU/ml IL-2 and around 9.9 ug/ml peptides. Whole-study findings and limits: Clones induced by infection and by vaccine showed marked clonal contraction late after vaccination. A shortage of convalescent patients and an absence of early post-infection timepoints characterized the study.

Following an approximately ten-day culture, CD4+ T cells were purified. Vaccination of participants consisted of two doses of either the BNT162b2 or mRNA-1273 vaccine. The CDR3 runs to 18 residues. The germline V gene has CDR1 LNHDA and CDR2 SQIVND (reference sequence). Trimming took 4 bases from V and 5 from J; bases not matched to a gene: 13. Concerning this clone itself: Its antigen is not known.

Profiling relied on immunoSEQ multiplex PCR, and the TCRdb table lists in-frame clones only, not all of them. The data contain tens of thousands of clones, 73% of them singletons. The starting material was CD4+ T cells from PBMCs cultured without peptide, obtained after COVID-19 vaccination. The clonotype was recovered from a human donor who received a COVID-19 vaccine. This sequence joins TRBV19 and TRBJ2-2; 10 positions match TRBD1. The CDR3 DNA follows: TGTGCCAGTAGTACTTTAGGGGACAGGGGCGCGAGAACCGGGGAGCTGTTTTTT. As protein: CASSTLGDRGARTGELFF.